The entry below describes one T cell receptor (beta chain). The clone's antigen remains unknown. The input lacks base qualities; no much larger clone sits a single base away. The cohort consisted of 650 to 850 healthy bone marrow donors. Cohort members were all nominally healthy when sampled, although unrecorded immune exposures were likely present. The donor was CMV seronegative and belonged to the group of around 400 seronegative cohort members. Every donor gave a peripheral blood sample, and the peripheral blood mononuclear cells from that sample were used for TCR beta sequencing. The Qiagen DNeasy Blood Extraction Kit was used to extract genomic DNA from the blood cell samples. The source of the sample is a study of cytomegalovirus exposure and HLA in healthy donors (dated by TCRdb to 2017 to 2019). Context from the whole study: An earlier analysis of roughly 570 of the donors reported approximately 280 Gb of sequence data and around 100 million unique TCR beta sequences obtained from around 170 million T cells. Every repertoire in the discovery cohort had been generated on one and the same sequencing platform. An early release that covered some 640 HLA-typed donors contained about 300 gigabases of sequencing data and tens of millions of unique TCR sequences. To decide whether each TCR beta V gene segment behaved as functional or pseudogenic, an earlier analysis of fewer than 750 of the donors relied on high-throughput TCR beta sequencing. The later analysis used no new phenotypic data to find candidate immune exposures, relying instead on TCR beta sequences and their occurrence across donors. The study aimed to test whether cataloging public T cell receptors could reveal signatures of past pathogen exposure. Roughly five DR-DQ haplotypes were treated as single units for association and clustering because of strong linkage in the cohort. HLA typing included class I and class II loci at four-digit resolution. A later genetic analysis took genome-wide SNP genotypes for about 55% of the 666 donors and used that subset as a discovery cohort. The study profiled the T cell repertoires of hundreds of subjects by immunosequencing and related them to cytomegalovirus serostatus. Typing coverage differed by locus: A, B, C, DRB1 and DQB1 were typed in roughly 629-630 donors, DQA1 in about 560, DPA1 in over 600, and DPB1 in around 490. Donor age, sex, ethnicity and CMV serostatus were compiled together with the repertoire data. A later analysis re-examined previously published TCR beta repertoires from just over 650 donors and added high-resolution HLA genotyping to investigate patterns of TCR occurrence. The genetic ancestry cluster associated with self-reported Caucasian donors included over 80% of the 398 genotyped donors. The study combined high-throughput TCR immunosequencing, statistical association of individual TCRs with disease status, and machine learning to predict cytomegalovirus infection status. Among some 410 genotyped donors of the cohort, an average of roughly 230,000 unique TCR beta nucleotide sequences was sequenced per donor, of which roughly 17% were non-productive. In addition to the first cohort of 666 subjects, a separate validation cohort of 120 different subjects was used. Overall results and qualifications from the work: According to a later analysis, TCR association rates differed among HLA loci, with DRB1 alleles showing the most associated TCRs and HLA-C alleles showing the fewest. Compared with equally common non-associated chains, HLA-associated TCR beta chains in a later analysis were more clonally expanded and had lower generation probabilities. The cohort was sequenced for TCR beta chains only, and without alpha or paired-chain data the features that could be detected were limited. Compared with the approximately 670-donor mean, donors in an Asian-associated ancestry cluster had fewer N-insertions in productive TCRs, according to a later genetic analysis. A later analysis associated 16,951 TCR beta sequences with specific HLA alleles at a false discovery rate of 0.05. Most TCR sequences were observed very rarely across donors, whereas some public TCRs were present in many individuals. A group of highly shared sequence variants was considered likely to be a technical artifact of the sequencing pipeline. A later analysis reported that several top co-occurrence clusters appeared linked to parvovirus B19, influenza, CMV and Epstein-Barr virus. Some IMGT-functional V segments, including TRBV6-2 and TRBV6-3, could not be distinguished by the 87-base-pair reads and were therefore excluded. A few of the identified cytomegalovirus-associated TCR beta chains were confirmed in vitro to be specific for cytomegalovirus antigens. According to a later analysis, most CMV-associated TCR beta chains appeared to be HLA-restricted, and the HLA associations seemed to be driven largely by CMV exposure. It was suggested by the authors that the approach could potentially be generalized to other disease states and immunological phenotypes. Strong co-occurrence of HLA alleles, especially DR and DQ, made assigning TCR associations to individual alleles difficult. Linkage disequilibrium might explain the correlated functional status among segregating V segments, but an unknown experimental factor could not be ruled out. The presence/absence analyses assumed that sequencing depth was roughly uniform across donors, and that assumption may not be true. Over 15 rarely observed V segments, including chromosome 9 orphons, were excluded from the earlier analysis of several hundred of the donors because counts were too low. In an earlier analysis of 587 of the donors, most TCR beta V segments were observed in productive rearrangements about 90% or about 30% of the time, broadly matching IMGT annotations. The classifier was reported to diagnose cytomegalovirus status with high specificity and sensitivity in both the original cohort and the validation cohort. An association between a missense DCLRE1C variant and V-gene and J-gene trimming of TCR beta chains was found in a later genetic analysis and replicated in an independent cohort. CMV serostatus was the only immune exposure information available for the cohort. A further reported finding was that TCR beta sequences accurately predicted the HLA-A and HLA-B alleles for most subjects in the first cohort. The study gave a list of some 150 TCR beta chains associated with cytomegalovirus. HLA typing was unavailable for some donors at each locus, so association tests used only the typed subset.

V is pruned by 8 bases and J by 1 base, leaving 3 bases of the junction without a gene match. Measured from the cysteine to the phenylalanine, the CDR3 is 13 residues long. The sequence is cut down to CDR3 DNA, 39 bases in frame from base 1. CDR1 and CDR2, looked up from the germline V gene, are SNHLY and FYNNEI. The library was built by means of the immunoSEQ multiplex PCR assay. For the multiplex PCR, a mixture combining 60 forward primers for TCR Vbeta segments and 13 reverse primers for TCR Jbeta segments was used. A multiplex PCR assay on genomic DNA amplified the CDR3 region of rearranged TCR beta genes. The Illumina HiSeq System was used to sequence the amplified TCR beta libraries as 87-base-pair reads. The paper's data handling went like this. A later analysis tallied 70 million to 100 million unique TCR beta chains across the 700 or so repertoires, and some 10 million of those chains were shared by two or more donors. Raw reads were error-corrected and collapsed into unique sequences with a nearest-neighbor algorithm that merged closely related sequences to remove PCR and sequencing errors. V, D and J gene segments were assigned by aligning CDR3 sequences to IMGT reference sequences. For a sequence to be retained, at least a six-nucleotide match to both a V gene segment and a J gene segment was required. Rearrangements were classified as productive when the CDR3 lacked stop codons and remained in frame with V and J, and all other rearrangements were classified as non-productive. CDR3 was defined by IMGT convention, running from the second conserved V-encoded cysteine to the conserved J-encoded phenylalanine. In an earlier analysis of more than 550 of the donors, sequences lacking an unambiguous match to a single V gene segment were excluded. In an earlier analysis of a few hundred of the donors, V segments were called functional above 56.7% productive rearrangements and were called segregating when the between-donor standard deviation exceeded 5%. A statistical classification framework was built for diagnosing cytomegalovirus status from the catalog of TCR beta chain sequences. V and J gene assignment, in a later analysis, came from comparing TCR nucleotide sequences with IMGT/GENE-DB human TR gene sequences. The TCRdist pipeline was used in a later analysis to assign CDR3 sequences and most-parsimonious VDJ recombination scenarios. In a later analysis, every TCR beta chain was defined by the combination of its CDR3 amino acid sequence and its V-gene family, and reads without a unique V-gene family were dropped. To address suspected cross-contamination and a sequencing artifact, a later analysis removed over 500 highly shared, low-generation-probability nucleotide sequences. For each public chain, a later analysis derived a clonal expansion index from normalized ranks of inferred template counts within each repertoire. Generation probabilities in a later analysis came from a VDJ recombination model fitted to out-of-frame rearrangements, and those results were checked against IGoR. In a later analysis, hypergeometric tests were used to score TCR-TCR, TCR-HLA and TCR-CMV co-occurrence, with a repertoire-size bias correction applied to TCR pairs. To estimate false discovery rates, a later analysis permuted the HLA or CMV assignments 20 times. In a later analysis, co-occurring TCRs were grouped using DBSCAN, with TCRdist sequence similarity added in when clustering inside HLA-allele-positive subsets. Co-occurrence clustering excluded repertoires with fewer than 30,000 or more than 120,000 public chains, plus five with anomalous nucleotide sharing. Not all clones reach the TCRdb copy of this immuneACCESS table, which keeps in-frame sequences only. Checked studies attribute under half of the gap to unresolved V genes and leave the rest unexplained. Clone size and the V and J calls come from that table; the DNA yielded D and trimming. This sample holds some 85,000 clones; over 70% were observed only once. Of the sample, less than 4% falls within the top ten clones.

The material sequenced was PBMCs. This TCR came from a middle-aged man in good health and CMV-seronegative. This chain is built from TRBV2 and TRBJ2-5; 8 nucleotides in the junction match TRBD2. The CDR3 protein is CASPAGAQETQYF. The nucleotide sequence reads TGTGCCAGCCCAGCGGGGGCCCAAGAGACCCAGTACTTC.